This T cell receptor beta chain was sequenced in a study of beta chain features in type 1 diabetes. Germline CDR1 reads MNHNS; CDR2 reads SASEGT. CDR3 length equals 15 residues. J lost 2 bases, V lost 6 bases, and 5 bases had no gene match. Reverse transcription of all isolated RNA meant that expressed TCRB transcripts were sequenced. TCRdb keeps only in-frame clones here, not all; method: immunoSEQ multiplex PCR. The sample records 150,000 to 190,000 clones, around 8% being singletons. Points from the study as a whole: High TCR expression in some cells could lead to their over-representation in cDNA sequencing.

Turning to this clone: Its specificity is unknown.

The chain carries TRBV6-1 and TRBJ2-1, with 9 positions matching TRBD1. The receptor was isolated from a man in his late teens or twenties in good health. The sample comprised central memory CD4+ T cells from blood. For the CDR3, the DNA is TGTGCCAGCAGCTCGGACAGGGGTGCCTACAATGAGCAGTTCTTC. It specifies CASSSDRGAYNEQFF.